This T cell receptor beta chain is drawn from a study of beta chain features in type 1 diabetes. Study-level points and caveats: Whatever favoring of shorter templates PCR might show would apply equally to patients and controls.

This clone was counted a few times. The antigen is unknown. Germline loops: CDR1 SGHAT, CDR2 FQDESV (reference sequence). The CDR3 has 15 amino acids. Trimming stripped 5 bases from V and 8 bases from J, with 18 bases between. Sequencing targeted expressed TCRB transcripts, as all isolated RNA had been reverse transcribed. Around 3.57 million reads was the average for naive, central memory and regulatory T cell samples. Sequenced by immunoSEQ multiplex PCR; TCRdb stores in-frame clones only, minus some. The sample yields roughly 240,000 clones, 11% to 15% seen once. The sequence derives from a woman between 40 and 55 years old in good health. The V gene is TRBV11-1, the J gene TRBJ1-4, with D tentatively TRBD1 (6 bases). Sample: naive CD4+ T cells from blood. DNA for the CDR3: TGTGCCAGCAGCACCCCAAACAGGGAGTACGAAAAACTGTTTTTT. Protein product: CASSTPNREYEKLFF.